This TCR beta chain was recovered during a study of shared clonotypes between healthy human individuals. Naive CD8 cells, CD45RO-negative and positively selected for CCR7, excluded terminally differentiated effector memory CD45RA+ cells. Once extracted for a subset, genomic DNA was divided evenly among several immunoSEQ plates. Repertoires were generated with immunoSEQ multiplex PCR, while TCRdb's copy carries only in-frame clones and drops some. The table shows about 2.2 million clones, with around 95% occurring only once. Remarks on this clone: What it recognizes is unknown.

The study, taken as a whole, reports: Sampling involved blood alone; tissue repertoires likely differ.

Germline-derived CDR1 and CDR2 are ENHRY and SYGVKD. The CDR3 runs 14 residues. V dropped 3 bases and J dropped 3 bases, with 11 bases sitting between them. This sequence joins TRBV10-3 and TRBJ1-2, with D uncertain. The TCR originated in a man aged 18-30 years in good health. Some clones in this sample may be carry-over from other donors' samples. Sequencing was done on a sample of naive CD8+ T cells from PBMCs. The CDR3 nucleotides read TGTGCCATCAGTGAAGGGAGGCGAGACTATGGCTACACCTTC. It yields the protein CAISEGRRDYGYTF.